Listed here are 11 T cell receptor beta chains from one sample, sequenced in a study of T-cell memory formation after mild COVID-19. MiXCR, applied by TCRdb to the 5' RACE reads, yields one record per CDR3 protein. The repertoire holds approximately 350,000 distinct CDR3 sequences, with roughly 14% as singletons. The sequenced sample was PBMCs or a T cell subset sorted from them (not recorded which). These receptors all come from a man between 18 and 29 years old who had mild COVID-19 (a few samples of this study predate the infection). Cell type and time point are not known.

This clonotype was seen a few times. The chain carries TRBV7-9 and TRBJ2-2; D gene uncertain. The CDR3 sequence is 13 residues long. Trimming took 5 bases from V and 6 from J, leaving 10 bases between them. The germline CDR1 and CDR2 sequences are SEHNR and FQNEAQ (reference sequence). CDR3 in amino acids: CASSPPVAGELFF. The CDR3 DNA is TGTGCCAGCAGCCCGCCGGTGGCCGGGGAGCTGTTTTTT.

This clonotype was seen a few times. V is TRBV12-3 or TRBV12-4 and J is TRBJ2-1; 15 nucleotides agree with TRBD2. CDR3 length: 16 amino acids. J was trimmed by 12 bases and V by 5 bases; bases with no gene match: 11. CDR3 DNA sequence: TGTGCCAGCAGTCCCGGGACTAGCGGGGGGCCCTTTCGGCAGTTCTTC. It codes for CASSPGTSGGPFRQFF.

The rearrangement uses TRBV20-1 and TRBJ2-2, with 7 bases identical to TRBD1. CDR1 DFQATT and CDR2 SNEGSKA come from the germline V gene (reference sequence). V was pared by 5 bases and J by 3 bases, with 6 bases of the junction left unmatched. The CDR3 covers 14 residues. The CDR3 loop reads CSARRTGDTGELFF. CDR3 in DNA: TGCAGTGCTCGCCGAACAGGGGACACCGGGGAGCTGTTTTTT.

In this sample, this clonotype turned up many times. The gene calls are TRBV6-2 or TRBV6-3 and TRBJ2-1; possibly TRBD1 for D (6 bases). CDR1 and CDR2 from the germline V gene are MNHEY and SVGEGT. This CDR3 spans 9 amino acids. V lost 8 bases, J lost 11 bases, and 7 bases lay in between. CDR3 nucleotide sequence: TGTGCCAGCGGACAGCAGCAGTTCTTC. Its translation: CASGQQQFF.

This clonotype was recorded many times. The rearrangement uses TRBV6-2 or TRBV6-3 and TRBJ1-2; the D gene is possibly TRBD1 (6 bases). The V end was cut by 7 bases, the J end by 5 bases, with 26 bases between. CDR3 length: 17 residues. The germline V gene encodes CDR1 MNHEY and CDR2 SVGEGT. In nucleotides, the CDR3 is TGTGCCAGCAACGACCAGCGGGACACCCTTAAGGGGTATGGCTACACCTTC. Its translation is CASNDQRDTLKGYGYTF.

This rearrangement joins TRBV4-3 to TRBJ1-3, with D tentatively TRBD1 (5 bases). This CDR3 has 19 amino acids. Trimming left V 1 base short and J 2 bases short, with 21 bases between. CDR1 is LGHNA and CDR2 is YSLEER in the germline V gene. The CDR3 spells CASSQVSPGGSDAGNTIYF. Here the CDR3 DNA reads TGCGCCAGCAGCCAAGTCTCCCCGGGGGGGAGCGATGCTGGAAACACCATATATTTT.

The chain recombines TRBV7-8 with TRBJ2-3; possibly TRBD1 or TRBD2 for D (6 bases each). CDR3 length equals 15 residues. Trimming left V 6 bases short and J 3 bases short, with 16 bases between. Per the germline V gene, CDR1 is SGHVS and CDR2 is FQNEAQ. The CDR3 reads CASSPTWGATDTQYF. The DNA for the CDR3 is TGTGCCAGCAGTCCGACGTGGGGGGCAACAGATACGCAGTATTTT.

The chain has TRBV4-2 and TRBJ2-5; D is perhaps TRBD2 (7 bases). Germline lookup yields CDR1 LGHNA and CDR2 YNFKEQ. Trimming took off 0 bases at V and 1 base at J, with 9 bases between the two ends. The length of the CDR3 is 15 residues. CDR3 residues: CASSQDAGAQETQYF. The DNA of the CDR3 is TGTGCCAGCAGCCAAGATGCGGGGGCCCAAGAGACCCAGTACTTC.

The chain employs TRBV5-1 and TRBJ2-3; D is undetermined. The CDR3 extends over 16 amino acids. Germline CDR1 and CDR2: SGHRS and YFSETQ. V was clipped by 0 bases and J by 1 base, with 12 bases between them. The CDR3 coding sequence is TGCGCCAGCAGCTTGGCGGCCCTACCTCGCACAGATACGCAGTATTTT. Its translation is CASSLAALPRTDTQYF.

This chain links TRBV12-3 or TRBV12-4 with TRBJ2-3, with 8 bases matching TRBD2. This CDR3 is built from 15 residues. V dropped 6 bases and J dropped 4; count of bases not matched to a gene: 9. DNA for the CDR3: TGTGCCAGCAGGTTCGGGGGGGTCGGGTCAGATACGCAGTATTTT. Protein product: CASRFGGVGSDTQYF.

This clonotype was observed a few times. In DNA, the CDR3 is TGTGCCAGCAGCTTAGGGCCAGGCTACTATGGCTACACCTTC. Translated: CASSLGPGYYGYTF. The chain joins TRBV7-2 to TRBJ1-2; D not certain. The ends were cut back, 1 base at V and 3 bases at J, with 9 bases in the middle. Germline CDR1 and CDR2: SGHTA and FQGNSA. This CDR3 region has 14 residues. The whole variable domain, remainder taken from reference TRBV7-2 and TRBJ1-2, is GAGVSQSPSNKVTEKGKDVELRCDPISGHTALYWYRQSLGQGLEFLIYFQGNSAPDKSGLPSDRFSAERTGGSVSTLTIQRTQQEDSAVYLCASSLGPGYYGYTFGSGTRLTVV.